This TCR beta chain is drawn from a study of human T cells and chemical hapten exposure. Overall study context: All patients underwent weekly scalp dosing with diphenylcyclopropenone for the full roughly 24-week study.

Time point defined: patch test 1, 2 weeks after DPC sensitization. Treatment reported: therapeutic diphenylcyclopropenone sensitization with weekly scalp DPC. Suited to DPC and affected by alopecia, the donors ranged from 18 to 70 years old. Total RNA was isolated from whole blood that had not been fractionated. Study conclusions and caveats: Counts of expanded TCRs (at PT1) showed a positive correlation with patch test score.

This CDR3 contains 15 residues. The ends were cut back, 5 bases at V and 3 bases at J, with 17 bases in the middle. Germline V gives CDR1 MGHRA, CDR2 YSYEKL. A single record per CDR3 protein comes from TCRdb applying MiXCR to the RACE reads. This table has 55,000 to 85,000 distinct CDR3 sequences, 9.8% appearing once. Details on this clonotype: Its antigen is still unknown. A much larger clonotype is one base distant, so this may be a read error.

Sequenced here: whole blood, sampled in connection with sensitization to the hapten diphenylcyclopropenone (DPC). The receptor's source is a woman aged 40 to 50 with alopecia areata. Some clones in this sample may be carry-over from other donors' samples. The rearrangement joins TRBV4-1 to TRBJ2-7; the D gene could be TRBD1 or TRBD2 (6 bases each). The CDR3 here is CASSAPDRTIYEQYF. The CDR3 DNA sequence: TGCGCCAGCAGCGCACCTGACAGGACTATCTACGAGCAGTACTTC.